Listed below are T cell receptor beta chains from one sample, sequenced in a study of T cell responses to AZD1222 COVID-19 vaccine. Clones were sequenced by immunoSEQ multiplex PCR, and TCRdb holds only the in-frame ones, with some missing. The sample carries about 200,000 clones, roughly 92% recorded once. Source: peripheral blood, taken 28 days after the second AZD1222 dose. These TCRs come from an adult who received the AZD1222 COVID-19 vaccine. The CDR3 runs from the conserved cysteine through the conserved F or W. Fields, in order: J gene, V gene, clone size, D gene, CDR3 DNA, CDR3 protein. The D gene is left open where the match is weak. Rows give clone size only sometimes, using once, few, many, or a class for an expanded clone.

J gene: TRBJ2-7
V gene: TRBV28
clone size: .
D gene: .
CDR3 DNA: TGTGCCAGCAGTTCAGGTGGCGGGGCGATCTCCTACGAGCAGTACTTC
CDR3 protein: CASSSGGGAISYEQYF

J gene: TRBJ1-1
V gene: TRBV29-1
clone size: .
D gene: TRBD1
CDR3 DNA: TGCAGCGTTGAGGGACAGTATAACACTGAAGCTTTCTTT
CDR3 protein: CSVEGQYNTEAFF

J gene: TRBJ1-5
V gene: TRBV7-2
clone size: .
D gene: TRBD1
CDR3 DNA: TGTGCCAGCAGCTTGGGACAGCCCAATCAGCCCCAGCATTTT
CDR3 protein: CASSLGQPNQPQHF

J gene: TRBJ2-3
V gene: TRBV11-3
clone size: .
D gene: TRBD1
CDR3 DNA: TGTGCCAGCAGCCCAGGGACAGCCACAGATACGCAGTATTTT
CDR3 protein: CASSPGTATDTQYF

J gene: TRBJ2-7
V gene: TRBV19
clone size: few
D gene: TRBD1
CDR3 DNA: TGTGCCAGTAGTATAGGGGGACAGCAATACGAGCAGTACTTC
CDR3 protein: CASSIGGQQYEQYF

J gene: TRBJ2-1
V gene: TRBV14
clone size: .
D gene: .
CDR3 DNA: TGTGCCAGCAGTCAGCGGCAGGGATCCTACAATGAGCAGTTCTTC
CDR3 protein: CASSQRQGSYNEQFF

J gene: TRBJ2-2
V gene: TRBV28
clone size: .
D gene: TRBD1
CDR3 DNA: TGTGCCAGCAGGGTACAGGGGGGGAACACCGGGGAGCTGTTTTTT
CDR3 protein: CASRVQGGNTGELFF

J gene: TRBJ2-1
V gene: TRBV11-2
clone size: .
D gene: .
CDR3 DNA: TGTGCCAGCAGCTTATCGGGCAGCAACAATGAGCAGTTCTTC
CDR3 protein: CASSLSGSNNEQFF

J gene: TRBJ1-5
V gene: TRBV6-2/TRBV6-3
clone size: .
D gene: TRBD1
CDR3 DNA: TGTGCCAGCAGTTCGACAGGGCGGCATCAGCCCCAGCATTTT
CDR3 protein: CASSSTGRHQPQHF

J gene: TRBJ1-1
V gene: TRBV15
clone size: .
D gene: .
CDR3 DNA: TGTGCCACCAGCAGAGATCGGGGTACCTACACTGAAGCTTTCTTT
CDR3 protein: CATSRDRGTYTEAFF

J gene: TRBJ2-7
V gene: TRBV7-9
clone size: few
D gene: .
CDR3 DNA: TGTGCCAGCAGTTCCGGGACACTTCTTTACGAGCAGTACTTC
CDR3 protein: CASSSGTLLYEQYF

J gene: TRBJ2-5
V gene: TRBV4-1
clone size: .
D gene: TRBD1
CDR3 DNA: TGCGCCAGCAGCCAAGTCCCCGGGACAGATTACCAAGAGACCCAGTACTTC
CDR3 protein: CASSQVPGTDYQETQYF

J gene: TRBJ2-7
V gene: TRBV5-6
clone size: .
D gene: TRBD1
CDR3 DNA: TGTGCCAGCAGCTTGTCCGGACAGGGGTCCCACGAGCAGTACTTC
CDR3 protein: CASSLSGQGSHEQYF

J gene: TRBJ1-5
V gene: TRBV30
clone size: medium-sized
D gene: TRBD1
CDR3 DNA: TGTGCCTGGAGTCCCGGACAGGGACTTTGGCCCCAGCATTTT
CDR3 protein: CAWSPGQGLWPQHF

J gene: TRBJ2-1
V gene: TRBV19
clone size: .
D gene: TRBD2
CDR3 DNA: TGTGCCAGTAGTATAGGTTTTAGGGGGACTAGATCTTTCAATGAGCAGTTCTTC
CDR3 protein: CASSIGFRGTRSFNEQFF

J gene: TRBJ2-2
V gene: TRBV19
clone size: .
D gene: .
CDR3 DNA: TGTGCCAGTAGTATCCCCGTGGGTAGGGCCGGGGAGCTGTTTTTT
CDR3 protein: CASSIPVGRAGELFF

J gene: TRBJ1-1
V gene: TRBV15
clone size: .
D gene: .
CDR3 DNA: TGTGCCACCAGCAGTAGTCAGGGATTTCCTCACACTGAAGCTTTCTTT
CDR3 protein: CATSSSQGFPHTEAFF

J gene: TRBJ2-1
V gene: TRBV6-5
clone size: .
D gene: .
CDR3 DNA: TGTGCCAGCAGTCAGACGTCTCTCGAGCAGTTCTTC
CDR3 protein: CASSQTSLEQFF

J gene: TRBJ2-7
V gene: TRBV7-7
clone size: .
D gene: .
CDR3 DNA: TGTGCTAGCAGCTTGTGGTTCGGCTACGAGCAGTACTTC
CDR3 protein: CASSLWFGYEQYF

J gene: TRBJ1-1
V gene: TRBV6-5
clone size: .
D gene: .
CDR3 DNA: TGTGCCAGCAGCCCCACCGGGACGAACACTGAAGCTTTCTTT
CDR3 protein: CASSPTGTNTEAFF

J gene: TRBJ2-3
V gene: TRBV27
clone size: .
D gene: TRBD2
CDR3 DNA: TGTGCCAGCAGCTCCTGGACTAGCGGTAGCACAGATACGCAGTATTTT
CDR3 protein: CASSSWTSGSTDTQYF

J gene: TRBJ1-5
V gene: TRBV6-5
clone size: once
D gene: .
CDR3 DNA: TGTGCCAGCAGTTATGACGGCAGACAGCCCCAGCATTTT
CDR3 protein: CASSYDGRQPQHF

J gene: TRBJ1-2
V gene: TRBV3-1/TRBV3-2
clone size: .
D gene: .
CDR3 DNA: TGTGCCAGCAGCCACAACCTAGGGGATGGCTACACCTTC
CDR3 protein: CASSHNLGDGYTF

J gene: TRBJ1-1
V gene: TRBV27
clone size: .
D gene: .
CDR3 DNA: TGTGCCAGCAGTTTTCTTAGGACAGATTACACTGAAGCTTTCTTT
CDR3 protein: CASSFLRTDYTEAFF

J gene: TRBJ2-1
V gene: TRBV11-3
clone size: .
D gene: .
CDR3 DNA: TGTGCCAGCAGCTTAGCACGGAACAATGAGCAGTTCTTC
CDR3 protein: CASSLARNNEQFF

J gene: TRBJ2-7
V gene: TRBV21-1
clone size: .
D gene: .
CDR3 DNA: TGTGCCAGCAGCATGGGCGGGTTCTCCTACGAGCAGTACTTC
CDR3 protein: CASSMGGFSYEQYF

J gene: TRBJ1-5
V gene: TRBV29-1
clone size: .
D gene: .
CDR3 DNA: TGCAGCGTTGGGACGGATAATCAGCCCCAGCATTTT
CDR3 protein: CSVGTDNQPQHF

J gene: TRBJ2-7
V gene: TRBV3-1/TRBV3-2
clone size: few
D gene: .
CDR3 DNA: TGTGCCAGCAGCCAAGAAGGCTACGAGCAGTACTTC
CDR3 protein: CASSQEGYEQYF

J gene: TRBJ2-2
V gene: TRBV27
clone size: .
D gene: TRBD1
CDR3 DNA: TGTGCCAGCAGTTTATCTACAGGGGCCGCCGGGGAGCTGTTTTTT
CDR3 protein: CASSLSTGAAGELFF

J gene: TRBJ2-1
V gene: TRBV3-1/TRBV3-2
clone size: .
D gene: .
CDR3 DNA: TGTGCCAGCAGCCAAGTCGGGAGCTCCTACAATGAGCAGTTCTTC
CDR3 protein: CASSQVGSSYNEQFF

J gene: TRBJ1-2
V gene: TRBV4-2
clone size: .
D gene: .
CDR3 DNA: TGTGCCAGCAGCCAACCGGGTGCCGGGACTTTTAAGGACTATGGCTACACCTTC
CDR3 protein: CASSQPGAGTFKDYGYTF

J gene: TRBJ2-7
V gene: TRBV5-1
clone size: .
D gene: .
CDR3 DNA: TGCGCCAGCAGCCAGGACCTTCGCTACGAGCAGTACTTC
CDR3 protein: CASSQDLRYEQYF

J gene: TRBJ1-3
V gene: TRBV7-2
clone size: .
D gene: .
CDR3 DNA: TGTGCCAGCAGCTGGACTGGAAACACCATATATTTT
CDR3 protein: CASSWTGNTIYF

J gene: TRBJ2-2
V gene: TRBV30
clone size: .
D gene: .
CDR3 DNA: TGTGCCTGGAGTCGTGGGAAGGCCGGGGAGCTGTTTTTT
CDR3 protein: CAWSRGKAGELFF

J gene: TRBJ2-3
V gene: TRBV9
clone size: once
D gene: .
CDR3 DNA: TGTGCCAGCAGCTTCAGCGGAGCTAGCACAGATACGCAGTATTTT
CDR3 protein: CASSFSGASTDTQYF

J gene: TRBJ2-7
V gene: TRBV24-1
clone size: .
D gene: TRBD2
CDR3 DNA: TGTGCCACCAGTGAACACGGGACTAGATCTTCCGAGCAGTACTTC
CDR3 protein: CATSEHGTRSSEQYF

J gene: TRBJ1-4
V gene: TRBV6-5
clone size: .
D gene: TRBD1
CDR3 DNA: TGTGCCAGCAGCACTGACAGGGGGATAAAACTGTTTTTT
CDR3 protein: CASSTDRGIKLFF

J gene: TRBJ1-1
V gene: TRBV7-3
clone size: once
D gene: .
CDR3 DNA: TGTGCCAGCAGCTTAACCCTCCAGACTGAAGCTTTCTTT
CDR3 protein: CASSLTLQTEAFF

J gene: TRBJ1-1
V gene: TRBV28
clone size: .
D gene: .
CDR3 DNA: TGTGCCAGCACGGTCGCCCTGGGGGTCCTCACTGAAGCTTTCTTT
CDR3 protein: CASTVALGVLTEAFF

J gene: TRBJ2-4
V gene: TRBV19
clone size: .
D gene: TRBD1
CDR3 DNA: TGTGCCAGTAGTATAGGACAGGGGGGGAAAAACATTCAGTACTTC
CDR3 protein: CASSIGQGGKNIQYF

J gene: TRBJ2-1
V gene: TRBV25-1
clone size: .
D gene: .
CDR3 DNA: TGTGCCAGCAGTGAATCTCGGCAGCAATACAATGAGCAGTTCTTC
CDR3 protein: CASSESRQQYNEQFF

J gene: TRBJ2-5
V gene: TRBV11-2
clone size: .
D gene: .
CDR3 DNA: TGTGCCAGCAGCTTAGTTTTCAGGGGGACCCAGTACTTC
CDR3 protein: CASSLVFRGTQYF

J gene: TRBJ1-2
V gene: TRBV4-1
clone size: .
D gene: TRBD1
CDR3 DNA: TGCGCCAGCAGCCAAGCGGACGGACAGGGGGCCGGCTACACCTTC
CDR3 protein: CASSQADGQGAGYTF

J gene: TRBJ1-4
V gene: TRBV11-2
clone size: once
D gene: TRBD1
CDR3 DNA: TGTGCCAGCAGCTTGGCAGGGGGCAGATCGACTAATGAAAAACTGTTTTTT
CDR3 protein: CASSLAGGRSTNEKLFF

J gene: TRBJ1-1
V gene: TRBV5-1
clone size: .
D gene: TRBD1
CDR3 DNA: TGCGCCAGCAGCTTTTCGGGACAGGGGACTGAAGCTTTCTTT
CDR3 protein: CASSFSGQGTEAFF

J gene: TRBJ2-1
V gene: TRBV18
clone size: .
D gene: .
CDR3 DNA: TGTGCCAGCTCACCACCTGGACAGATCTACAATGAGCAGTTCTTC
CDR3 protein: CASSPPGQIYNEQFF

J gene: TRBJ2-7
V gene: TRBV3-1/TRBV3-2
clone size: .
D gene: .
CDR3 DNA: TGTGCCAGCAGCCAAGATTGGAAGCGTGTTCAGCAGTACTTC
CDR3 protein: CASSQDWKRVQQYF

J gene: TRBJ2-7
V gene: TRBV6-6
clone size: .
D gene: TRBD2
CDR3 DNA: TGTGCCAGCAGTCGATCTGGGGCGGGAGCGTCCCACGAGCAGTACTTC
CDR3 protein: CASSRSGAGASHEQYF

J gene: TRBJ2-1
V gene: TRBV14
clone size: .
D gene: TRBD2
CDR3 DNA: TGTGCCAGCAGCCAAGATGTACTAGCGGGATGGGAGCAGTTCTTC
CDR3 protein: CASSQDVLAGWEQFF

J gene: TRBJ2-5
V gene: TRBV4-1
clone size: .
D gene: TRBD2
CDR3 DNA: TGCGCCAGCAGCCAGGACGGACTAGCCGAGACCCAGTACTTC
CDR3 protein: CASSQDGLAETQYF